This entry lists 11 T cell receptor beta chains sequenced from one sample in a study of T cell responses to AZD1222 COVID-19 vaccine. Clones were sequenced by immunoSEQ multiplex PCR, and TCRdb holds only the in-frame ones, with some missing. Among roughly 82,000 clones listed, approximately 84% were seen once. Sequencing was performed on peripheral blood, taken on day 0 of AZD1222 vaccination. The receptors stem from an adult in good health.

The chain is built from TRBV7-3 and TRBJ2-2; 8 bases match TRBD1. This CDR3 contains 17 residues. V gave up 2 bases and J gave up 3 bases; unmatched junction bases: 8. Germline V CDR1 and CDR2: SGHTA, FQGTGA. CDR3 in DNA: TGTGCCAGCAGCTTAGGCCGGACAGGGTGGGACACCGGGGAGCTGTTTTTT. This gives the protein CASSLGRTGWDTGELFF. Combining the CDR3 with reference TRBV7-3 and TRBJ2-2 gives the whole variable domain GAGVSQTPSNKVTEKGKYVELRCDPISGHTALYWYRQSLGQGPEFLIYFQGTGAADDSGLPNDRFFAVRPEGSVSTLKIQRTERGDSAVYLCASSLGRTGWDTGELFFGEGSRLTVL.

The chain links TRBV27 to TRBJ2-7; tentatively, D is TRBD1 or TRBD2 (6 bases each). This CDR3 has 16 residues. Trimming stripped 6 bases from V and 1 base from J, with 19 bases between. The germline gives CDR1 MNHEY, CDR2 SMNVEV (reference sequence). CDR3 loop: CASSHQETGGSYEQYF. The CDR3 bases are TGTGCCAGCAGCCACCAAGAGACAGGAGGGTCCTACGAGCAGTACTTC.

This clone was counted a few times. The genes are TRBV7-8 and TRBJ1-2; 8 bases align to TRBD1. Per the germline V gene, CDR1 is SGHVS and CDR2 is FQNEAQ. This CDR3 contains 13 residues. V gave up 4 bases and J gave up 7 bases; unmatched junction bases: 5. CDR3 nucleotide sequence: TGTGCCAGCAGCTATCAGGGGGCCGGTGGCTACACCTTC. Translation gives CASSYQGAGGYTF.

This clone came up a few times. This chain joins TRBV7-2 and TRBJ1-2, with D tentatively TRBD1 (5 bases). Germline CDR1 and CDR2: SGHTA and FQGNSA. This CDR3 is 14 amino acids long. V lost 5 bases to trimming and J lost 4 bases, with 14 bases between them. The CDR3 is CASSQGAGSYGYTF. In DNA form, the CDR3 reads TGTGCCAGCAGCCAAGGTGCAGGGAGCTATGGCTACACCTTC.

V and J are TRBV15 and TRBJ2-6, with D perhaps TRBD2 (5 bases). Per the germline V gene, CDR1 is LNHNV and CDR2 is YYDKDF (reference sequence). The germline V and J ends were trimmed by 5 bases and 4 bases, with 21 bases remaining between them. The CDR3 runs 18 residues. CDR3 sequence (DNA): TGTGCCACCAGCGGCCTTCCAAAGGGAGTTTGGGGGGCCAACGTCCTGACTTTC. This translates into CATSGLPKGVWGANVLTF.

The CDR3 sequence is CASSTLAGNEQFF. CDR3 DNA sequence: TGTGCCAGCAGTACTTTGGCGGGCAATGAGCAGTTCTTC. V is TRBV6-5 and J is TRBJ2-1, with D possibly TRBD2 on 5 matching bases. Germline-derived CDR1 and CDR2 are MNHEY and SVGAGI. Trimming removed 5 bases at V and 6 bases at J, with 11 bases between. The CDR3 length is 13 residues.

The V call is TRBV2, the J call TRBJ1-6, with D possibly TRBD1 on 5 matching bases. V lost 7 bases to trimming and J lost 8 bases, with 15 bases between them. The germline V gene encodes CDR1 SNHLY and CDR2 FYNNEI. The CDR3 runs to 14 residues. The chain's CDR3 is CASTRDGIDSPLHF. In DNA, the CDR3 is TGTGCCAGCACCCGGGACGGAATAGATTCACCCCTCCACTTT.

The chain has TRBV7-8 and TRBJ1-4; no clear D gene. Trimming took 4 bases from V and 12 from J, leaving 18 bases between them. There are 14 residues in the CDR3. Germline V gene lookup returns CDR1 SGHVS and CDR2 FQNEAQ. Here the CDR3 DNA reads TGTGCCAGCAGCTCAAATGGGCGGCCTCTGGAACTGTTTTTT. Protein sequence: CASSSNGRPLELFF.

Points on this clone: One end of the junction is discordant with germline, which a read error may explain. The genes are TRBV18 and TRBJ2-7; D unresolved. CDR3 length: 11 residues. CDR1 and CDR2 from the germline V gene are KGHSH and LQKENI. The CDR3 sequence: CASSSSHEQYF. Here the CDR3 DNA reads TGTGCCAGCTCATCCTCCCACGAGCAGTACTTC.

The chain uses TRBV5-4 and TRBJ1-1, with unresolved D. V was clipped by 0 bases and J by 1 base, with 10 bases between them. This CDR3 has 15 residues. The germline V gene has CDR1 SGHNT and CDR2 YYREEE (reference sequence). CDR3 amino acids: CASSLVGRSNTEAFF. The DNA of the CDR3 is TGTGCCAGCAGCTTGGTTGGGCGGTCGAACACTGAAGCTTTCTTT.

This clone was observed a single time. This chain joins TRBV3-1 (or the pseudogene TRBV3-2) and TRBJ2-1, with D perhaps TRBD1 (7 bases). This CDR3 has 14 residues. V was trimmed by 5 bases and J by 6 bases, leaving 14 bases between them. From germline, CDR1 is LGHDT and CDR2 YNNKEL (reference sequence). The CDR3: CASSYPRGANEQFF. In nucleotides, the CDR3 is TGTGCCAGCAGCTATCCCAGGGGGGCCAATGAGCAGTTCTTC.